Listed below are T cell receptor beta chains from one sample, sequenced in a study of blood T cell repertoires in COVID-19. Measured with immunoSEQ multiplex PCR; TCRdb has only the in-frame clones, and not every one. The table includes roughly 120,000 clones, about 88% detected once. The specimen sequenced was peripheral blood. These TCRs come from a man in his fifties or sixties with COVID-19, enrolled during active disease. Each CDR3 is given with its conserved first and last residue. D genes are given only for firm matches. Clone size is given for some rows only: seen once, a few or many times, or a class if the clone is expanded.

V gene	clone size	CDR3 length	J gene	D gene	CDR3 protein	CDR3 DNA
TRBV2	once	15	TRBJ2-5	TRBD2	CASTPWTSGKETQYF	TGTGCCAGCACCCCCTGGACTAGCGGGAAAGAGACCCAGTACTTC
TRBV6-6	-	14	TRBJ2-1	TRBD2	CASSYGTSGYEQFF	TGTGCCAGCAGTTACGGGACTAGCGGGTATGAGCAGTTCTTC
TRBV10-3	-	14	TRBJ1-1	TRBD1	CAISEGQGDTEAFF	TGTGCCATCAGTGAGGGACAGGGGGACACTGAAGCTTTCTTT
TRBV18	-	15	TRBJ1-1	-	CASSPPDGEGTEAFF	TGTGCCAGCTCACCCCCCGACGGGGAGGGCACTGAAGCTTTCTTT
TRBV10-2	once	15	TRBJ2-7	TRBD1	CASSQIQGPSYEQYF	TGCGCCAGCAGTCAAATACAGGGGCCATCCTACGAGCAGTACTTC
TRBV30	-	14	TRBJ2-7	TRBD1	CAWSAPTGSYEQYF	TGTGCCTGGAGTGCGCCGACAGGGTCCTACGAGCAGTACTTC
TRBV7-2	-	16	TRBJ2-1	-	CASSLQFGGPENEQFF	TGTGCCAGCAGCCTCCAGTTTGGAGGGCCAGAGAATGAGCAGTTCTTC
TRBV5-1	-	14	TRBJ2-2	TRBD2	CASLGLASSGELFF	TGCGCCAGCTTGGGACTAGCTTCGTCCGGGGAGCTGTTTTTT
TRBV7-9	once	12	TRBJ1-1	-	CASSNLPTEAFF	TGTGCCAGCAGCAACTTACCCACTGAAGCTTTCTTT
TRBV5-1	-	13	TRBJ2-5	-	CASSLVQGETQYF	TGCGCCAGCAGCTTGGTTCAGGGCGAGACCCAGTACTTC
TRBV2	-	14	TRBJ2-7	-	CASSEERGTYEQYF	TGTGCCAGCAGTGAAGAGAGAGGGACCTACGAGCAGTACTTC
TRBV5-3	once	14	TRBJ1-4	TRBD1	CARSLGTGCEKLFF	TGTGCCAGAAGCTTGGGGACAGGGTGTGAAAAACTGTTTTTT
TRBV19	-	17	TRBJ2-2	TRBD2	CASTALLAGDLTGELFF	TGTGCCAGTACCGCGTTGTTGGCGGGAGATCTCACCGGGGAGCTGTTTTTT
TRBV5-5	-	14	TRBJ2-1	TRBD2	CASSFGRETDEQFF	TGTGCCAGCAGCTTTGGGCGGGAGACCGATGAGCAGTTCTTC
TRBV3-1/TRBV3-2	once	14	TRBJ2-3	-	CASSQDSGTDTQYF	TGTGCCAGCAGCCAAGATTCCGGCACAGATACGCAGTATTTT
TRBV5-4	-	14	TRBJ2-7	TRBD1	CASSLDRGSYEQYF	TGTGCCAGCAGCCTGGACAGGGGCTCCTACGAGCAGTACTTC
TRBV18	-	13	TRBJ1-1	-	CASSGTENTEAFF	TGTGCCAGCTCCGGGACTGAGAACACTGAAGCTTTCTTT
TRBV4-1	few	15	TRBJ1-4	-	CASSQVAGFNEKLFF	TGCGCCAGCAGCCAAGTAGCAGGGTTCAATGAAAAACTGTTTTTT
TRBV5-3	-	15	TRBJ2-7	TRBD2	CARSLCWEGSYEQYF	TGTGCCAGAAGCTTATGCTGGGAGGGATCCTACGAGCAGTACTTC
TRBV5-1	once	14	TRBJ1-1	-	CASSQWTTNTEAFF	TGCGCCAGCAGCCAGTGGACAACGAACACTGAAGCTTTCTTT
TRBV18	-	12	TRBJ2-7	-	CASSPDTYEQYF	TGTGCCAGCTCACCCGACACGTACGAGCAGTACTTC
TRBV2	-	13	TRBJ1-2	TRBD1	CASKGQVVSGYTF	TGTGCCAGCAAGGGACAGGTCGTGTCGGGCTACACCTTC
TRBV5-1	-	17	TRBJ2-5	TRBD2	CASSLAGRTSAQETQYF	TGCGCCAGCAGCTTGGCCGGGCGAACTAGCGCCCAAGAGACCCAGTACTTC
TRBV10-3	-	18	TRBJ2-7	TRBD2	CAIASYPGLAGGKYEQYF	TGTGCCATCGCGTCATATCCGGGACTAGCGGGAGGTAAATACGAGCAGTACTTC
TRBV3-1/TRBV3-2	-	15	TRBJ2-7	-	CASSPTAGANYEQYF	TGTGCCAGCAGCCCAACGGCGGGGGCCAACTACGAGCAGTACTTC
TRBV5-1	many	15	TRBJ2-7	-	CASSLVQGESYEQYF	TGCGCCAGCAGCTTGGTACAGGGTGAATCCTACGAGCAGTACTTC
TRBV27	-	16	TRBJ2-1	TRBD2	CASSLFSGRLNNEQFF	TGTGCCAGCAGTTTATTTAGCGGGAGGCTCAACAATGAGCAGTTCTTC